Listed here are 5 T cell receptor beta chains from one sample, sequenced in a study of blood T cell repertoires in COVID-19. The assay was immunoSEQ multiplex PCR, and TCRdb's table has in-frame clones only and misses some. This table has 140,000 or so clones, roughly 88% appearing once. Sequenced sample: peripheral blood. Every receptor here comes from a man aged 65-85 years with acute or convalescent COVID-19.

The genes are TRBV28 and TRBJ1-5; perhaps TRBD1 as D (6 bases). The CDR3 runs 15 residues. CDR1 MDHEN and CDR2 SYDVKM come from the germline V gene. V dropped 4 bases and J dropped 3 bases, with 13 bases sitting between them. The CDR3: CASSYKDSNNQPQHF. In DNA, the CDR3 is TGTGCCAGCAGTTACAAGGACAGCAACAATCAGCCCCAGCATTTT.

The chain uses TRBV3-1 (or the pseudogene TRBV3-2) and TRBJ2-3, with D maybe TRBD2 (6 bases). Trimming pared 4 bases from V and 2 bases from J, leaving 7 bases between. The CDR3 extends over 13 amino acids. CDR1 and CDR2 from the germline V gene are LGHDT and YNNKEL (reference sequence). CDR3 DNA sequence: TGTGCCAGCAGCCGCGGGGCCACAGATACGCAGTATTTT. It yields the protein CASSRGATDTQYF.

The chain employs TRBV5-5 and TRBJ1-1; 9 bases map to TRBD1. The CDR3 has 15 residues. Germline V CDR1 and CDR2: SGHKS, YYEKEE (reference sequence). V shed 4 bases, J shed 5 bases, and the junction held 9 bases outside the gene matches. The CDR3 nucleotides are TGTGCCAGCAGCGTGGTGGGACAGGGTATTACTGAAGCTTTCTTT. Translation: CASSVVGQGITEAFF.

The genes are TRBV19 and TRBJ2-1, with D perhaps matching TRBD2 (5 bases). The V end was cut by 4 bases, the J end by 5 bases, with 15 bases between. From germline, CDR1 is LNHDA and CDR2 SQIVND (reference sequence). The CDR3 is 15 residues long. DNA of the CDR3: TGTGCCAGTAGTAGGACTCCCGAGCCTAACAATGAGCAGTTCTTC. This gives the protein CASSRTPEPNNEQFF.

The CDR3 region is CASSLSGGLQETQYF. CDR3 coding DNA: TGTGCCAGCAGCTTAAGCGGGGGCCTACAAGAGACCCAGTACTTC. This chain connects TRBV7-9 to TRBJ2-5, with 8 positions matching TRBD2. The CDR3 extends over 15 amino acids. CDR1 is SEHNR, CDR2 FQNEAQ, per germline (reference sequence). The V segment lost 2 bases and the J segment 2 bases; nucleotides outside the gene matches: 4. The full variable domain, with the rest looked up from reference TRBV7-9 and TRBJ2-5, is DTGVSQNPRHKITKRGQNVTFRCDPISEHNRLYWYRQTLGQGPEFLTYFQNEAQLEKSRLLSDRFSAERPKGSFSTLEIQRTEQGDSAMYLCASSLSGGLQETQYFGPGTRLLVL.